Listed below are T cell receptor beta chains from one sample, sequenced in a study of T cell repertoires in cytomegalovirus infection. Using its own MiXCR run on the reads, TCRdb lists one record per CDR3 protein. The top ten clones hold approximately 13% of a sample with around 550,000 distinct CDR3 sequences, around a quarter of them seen once. The source material was PBMCs. The origin of the receptors is a human donor in good health (CMV status not recorded). Some clones in this sample may be carry-over from other donors' samples. The CDR3 runs from the conserved cysteine through the conserved F or W. A D gene is named only where the DNA matches it firmly. Some rows mark clone size as missing; the rest say once, few, many or name a class of expanded clone.

TRBD1	.	TRBJ2-7	14	TRBV27	CASSTGGASYEQYF	TGTGCCAGCAGCACAGGGGGCGCCTCCTACGAGCAGTACTTC
TRBD1	.	TRBJ1-6	13	TRBV20-1	CSASRQGDSPLHF	TGCAGTGCTAGTCGGCAGGGGGACTCACCCCTCCACTTT
.	few	TRBJ1-6	14	TRBV11-3	CASSLGDKHSPLHF	TGTGCCAGCAGCCTTGGGGACAAGCATTCACCCCTCCACTTT
TRBD1	.	TRBJ1-3	18	TRBV7-9	CASSLPSRDSWTENTIYF	TGTGCCAGCAGCTTACCCTCCCGGGACAGCTGGACAGAAAACACCATATATTTT
.	many	TRBJ1-5	16	TRBV7-8	CASSLAHLGEGQPQHF	TGTGCCAGCAGCTTAGCTCACCTCGGGGAGGGTCAGCCCCAGCATTTT
.	.	TRBJ1-1	14	TRBV7-2	CASSLAPGATEAFF	TGTGCCAGCAGCTTAGCGCCGGGGGCCACTGAAGCTTTCTTT
.	.	TRBJ2-7	14	TRBV7-2	CASSFNQGPYEQYF	TGTGCCAGCAGCTTTAATCAGGGACCCTACGAGCAGTACTTC
.	many	TRBJ1-2	15	TRBV12-3/TRBV12-4	CASSLAGLPRSGYTF	TGTGCCAGCAGTTTAGCGGGCCTTCCTCGCAGTGGCTACACCTTC
.	.	TRBJ2-7	13	TRBV18	CASSPTSLHEQYF	TGTGCCAGCTCACCCACGTCCCTCCACGAGCAGTACTTC
.	.	TRBJ1-2	13	TRBV6-2/TRBV6-3	CASTPLEGDGYTF	TGTGCCAGCACCCCCCTTGAAGGGGACGGCTACACCTTC
TRBD2	few	TRBJ2-3	16	TRBV7-9	CASSWRTSGSTDTQYF	TGTGCCAGCAGCTGGCGGACTAGCGGGAGCACAGATACGCAGTATTTT
TRBD2	.	TRBJ2-5	15	TRBV6-2/TRBV6-3	CASTPRWEGQETQYF	TGTGCCAGCACCCCACGGTGGGAGGGCCAAGAGACCCAGTACTTC
TRBD1	few	TRBJ2-1	16	TRBV4-1	CASSQGLGQAYNEQFF	TGCGCCAGCAGCCAAGGGTTGGGACAGGCTTACAATGAGCAGTTCTTC
.	few	TRBJ1-2	17	TRBV6-6	CASSYWMGRRDNYGYTF	TGTGCCAGCAGTTACTGGATGGGACGGAGAGATAACTATGGCTACACCTTC
.	.	TRBJ2-4	12	TRBV28	CASSLSRGGPYF	TGTGCCAGCAGTTTAAGTCGCGGGGGCCCGTACTTC
TRBD2	many	TRBJ2-3	17	TRBV7-8	CASSLTGGLLDTDTQYF	TGTGCCAGCAGCTTAACGGGAGGACTATTGGACACAGATACGCAGTATTTT
.	.	TRBJ2-6	15	TRBV6-6	CASSVQGGGANVLTF	TGTGCCAGCAGTGTGCAGGGGGGAGGGGCCAACGTCCTGACTTTC
TRBD1	.	TRBJ1-1	13	TRBV20-1	CSAETGAATEAFF	TGCAGTGCTGAGACAGGGGCGGCCACTGAAGCTTTCTTT